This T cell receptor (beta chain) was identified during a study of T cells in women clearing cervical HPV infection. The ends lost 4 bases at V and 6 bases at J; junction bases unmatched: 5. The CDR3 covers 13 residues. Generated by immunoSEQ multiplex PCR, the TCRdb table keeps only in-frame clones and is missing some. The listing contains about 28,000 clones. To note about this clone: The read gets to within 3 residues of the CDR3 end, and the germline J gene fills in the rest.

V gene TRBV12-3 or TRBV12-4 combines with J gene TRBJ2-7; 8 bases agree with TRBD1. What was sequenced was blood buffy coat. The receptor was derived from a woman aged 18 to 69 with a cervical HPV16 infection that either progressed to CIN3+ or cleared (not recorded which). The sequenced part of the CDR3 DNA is TGTGCCAGCAGTTCGTCCAGGGGGCCCGAG. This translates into CASSSSRGPE. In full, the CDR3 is CASSSSRGPEQYF.